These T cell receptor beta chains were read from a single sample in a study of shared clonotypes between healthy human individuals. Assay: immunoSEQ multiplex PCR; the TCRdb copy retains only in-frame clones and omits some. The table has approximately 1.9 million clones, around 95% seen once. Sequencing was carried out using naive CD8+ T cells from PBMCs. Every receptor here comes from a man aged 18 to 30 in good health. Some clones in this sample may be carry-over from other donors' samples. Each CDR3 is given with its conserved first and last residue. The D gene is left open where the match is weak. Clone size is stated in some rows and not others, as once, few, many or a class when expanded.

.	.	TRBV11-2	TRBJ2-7	TGTGCCAGCAGCTTAAGCGGACTCTCCTACGAGCAGTACTTC	CASSLSGLSYEQYF
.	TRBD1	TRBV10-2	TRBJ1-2	TGCGCCAGCAGCCCCGGACAGGGGATTCAAGGGTCTTATGGCTACACCTTC	CASSPGQGIQGSYGYTF
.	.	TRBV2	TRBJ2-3	TGTGCCAGCAGTGAATACGGGATCACCGAGACAGATACGCAGTATTTT	CASSEYGITETDTQYF
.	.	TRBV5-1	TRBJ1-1	TGCGCCAGCAGCAGAGGACAGTCACTGAACACTGAAGCTTTCTTT	CASSRGQSLNTEAFF
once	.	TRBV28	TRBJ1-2	TGTGCCAGCAGAAGGACCACCTATGGCTACACCTTC	CASRRTTYGYTF
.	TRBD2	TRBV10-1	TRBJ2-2	TGCGCCAGCAGTGAACCACTAGCGGGAACCGAACGGACCACCGGGGAGCTGTTTTTT	CASSEPLAGTERTTGELFF
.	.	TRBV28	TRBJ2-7	TGTGCCAGCAGTACCTCGGACAGATTCTACGAGCAGTACTTC	CASSTSDRFYEQYF
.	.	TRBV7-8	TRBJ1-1	TGTGCCAGCAGCTTACGACAGGTTGGCACTGAAGCTTTCTTT	CASSLRQVGTEAFF
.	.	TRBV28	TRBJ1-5	TGTGCCAGCAGTTTACGTAATAGGTGGGGGATGAAGCCCCAGCATTTT	CASSLRNRWGMKPQHF
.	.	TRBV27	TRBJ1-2	TGTGCCAGCAGTCGCCGACAGACGAACTATGGCTACACCTTC	CASSRRQTNYGYTF
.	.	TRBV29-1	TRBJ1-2	TGCAGCGTTGAACCCTTTTCCGGGCCGTATGGCTACACCTTC	CSVEPFSGPYGYTF
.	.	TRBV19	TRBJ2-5	TGTGCCAGTAGTCCAACCTGGGGAGCCCAGTACTTC	CASSPTWGAQYF
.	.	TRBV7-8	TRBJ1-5	TGTGCCAGCAGCTTAGCGTGGGGTGTCAATCAGCCCCAGCATTTT	CASSLAWGVNQPQHF
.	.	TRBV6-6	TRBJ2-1	TGTGCCAGCAGTTACTCAACGGGGACGTACAATGAGCAGTTCTTC	CASSYSTGTYNEQFF
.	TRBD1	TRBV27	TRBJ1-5	TGTGCCAGCAGTTTAAGGGACAGGGCTGGTCAGCCCCAGCATTTT	CASSLRDRAGQPQHF
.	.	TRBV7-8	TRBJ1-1	TGTGCCAGCAGCTCGCATAACACTGAAGCTTTCTTT	CASSSHNTEAFF
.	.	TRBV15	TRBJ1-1	TGTGCCACCAGCGGGCGAGAGAACACTGAAGCTTTCTTT	CATSGRENTEAFF
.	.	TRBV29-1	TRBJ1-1	TGCAGCGTTTACCAAAGTACGGGGCAAACTGAAGCTTTCTTT	CSVYQSTGQTEAFF
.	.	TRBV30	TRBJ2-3	TGTGCCTGGAGTGCCTCTTCCAGCACAGATACGCAGTATTTT	CAWSASSSTDTQYF
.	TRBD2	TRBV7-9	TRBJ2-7	TGTGCCAGCAGCTTAGCGGATGGGAGCGGGATCTCCCACGAGCAGTACTTC	CASSLADGSGISHEQYF
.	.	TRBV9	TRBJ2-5	TGTGCCAGCAGCTCCCGACAGGAAGAGACCCAGTACTTC	CASSSRQEETQYF
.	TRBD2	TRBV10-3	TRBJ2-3	TGTGCCATCAGGGGGACTAAATCTAGCACAGATACGCAGTATTTT	CAIRGTKSSTDTQYF
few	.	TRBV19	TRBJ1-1	TGTGCCAGTAGTATAGATCTGCGCCCTGAAGCTTTCTTT	CASSIDLRPEAFF